These 16 T cell receptor beta chains originate from one sample sequenced in a study of T-cell reconstitution after alpha-beta-depleted transplantation in children. Unique molecular identifiers were used to barcode this TCRbeta library. TCRdb re-analysed the PCR reads in MiXCR, keeping a single row per CDR3 protein. The profile shows 250,000 to 400,000 distinct CDR3 sequences, around 25% of them singletons. This specimen was PBMCs, mostly from graft donor cells, taken 180 days after TCRalphabeta/CD19-depleted stem cell transplant. Receptors originate from a male patient aged 10 to 17 who had a stem cell transplant for acute lymphoblastic leukemia, so the T cells may come from the graft donor.

J is TRBJ2-7 and V is TRBV12-3 or TRBV12-4; tentative D call: TRBD1 (7 bases). This CDR3 has 15 residues. V was shortened by 3 bases and J by 2 bases, with 14 bases between the two germline ends. CDR3 residues: CASSLEGAGAYEQYF. The CDR3 DNA reads TGTGCCAGCAGTTTGGAGGGGGCTGGGGCCTACGAGCAGTACTTC.

The genes are TRBV7-8 and TRBJ2-2; perhaps TRBD1 as D (6 bases). Germline V gene data show CDR1 as SGHVS and CDR2 as FQNEAQ. The length of the CDR3 is 17 residues. Deletions cut 0 bases from V and 5 bases from J, with 16 bases between. CDR3 in amino acids: CASSLAPRDIRTGELFF. The CDR3 nucleotides read TGTGCCAGCAGCTTAGCTCCCCGGGACATACGTACCGGGGAGCTGTTTTTT.

The V call is TRBV9, the J call TRBJ2-1; TRBD1 aligns across 9 bases. This CDR3 is 16 amino acids long. Germline CDR1 is SGDLS and CDR2 is YYNGEE. Trimming removed 3 bases from V and 3 bases from J; junction bases left unmatched: 7. This CDR3 is CASSESRDRVYNEQFF. The CDR3 bases are TGTGCCAGCAGCGAATCCCGGGACAGGGTCTACAATGAGCAGTTCTTC.

At least ten counts were recorded for this clonotype. The chain combines TRBV5-1 with TRBJ1-5; 7 nucleotides agree with TRBD1. The germline CDR1 and CDR2 sequences are SGHRS and YFSETQ. Trimming cost V 4 bases and J 7 bases; bases outside gene matches: 8. The length of the CDR3 is 14 residues. CDR3 DNA: TGCGCCAGCAGCCCGCGACAGGGTGGGCAGCCCCAGCATTTT. The encoded protein is CASSPRQGGQPQHF.

V and J are TRBV9 and TRBJ2-7; D is undetermined. Trimming removed 0 bases from V and 3 bases from J, with 7 bases in between. This CDR3 is 13 amino acids long. Germline V gene data show CDR1 as SGDLS and CDR2 as YYNGEE. The DNA of the CDR3 is TGTGCCAGCAGCGTAGGCATAGGCTACGAGCAGTACTTC. Its translation is CASSVGIGYEQYF.

As DNA, the CDR3 is TGCAGTGCCGGTCTCCTGCCGGGACGCCGGGCATGGGAGGCTTTCTTT. Protein product: CSAGLLPGRRAWEAFF. This chain links TRBV20-1 with TRBJ1-1, with a possible D match to TRBD1 (5 bases). The CDR3 runs to 16 residues. Per the germline V gene, CDR1 is DFQATT and CDR2 is SNEGSKA (reference sequence). The ends were cut back, 6 bases at V and 11 bases at J, with 31 bases in the middle.

The rearrangement joins TRBV15 to TRBJ2-7; no clear D gene. Germline V gene sequence: CDR1 LNHNV, CDR2 YYDKDF (reference sequence). Trimming cost V 1 base and J 7 bases, with 11 bases left between them. The CDR3 is 13 residues long. The CDR3 DNA sequence: TGTGCCACCAGCAGAGTCCCGGTCGTGGAGCAGTACTTC. Protein sequence: CATSRVPVVEQYF.

This clonotype was found a few times. The chain employs TRBV20-1 and TRBJ2-3, with D hard to call. The V gene's germline CDR1 is DFQATT and CDR2 SNEGSKA (reference sequence). This CDR3 has 14 residues. Trimming shortened V by 2 bases and J by 4 bases, and 13 bases separated the two germline ends. The CDR3 DNA reads TGCAGTGCTAGACCTCATCTAGGAGCAGATACGCAGTATTTT. Translated: CSARPHLGADTQYF.

In its sample, this clonotype was seen a few times. This chain joins TRBV5-1 and TRBJ2-7; TRBD2 might be the D (5 bases). The ends were cut back, 0 bases at V and 2 bases at J, with 12 bases in the middle. Per germline, CDR1 SGHRS and CDR2 YFSETQ. The CDR3 spans 15 residues. The CDR3 region is CASSLDGGPTYEQYF. The CDR3 DNA reads as TGCGCCAGCAGCTTGGACGGCGGGCCCACCTACGAGCAGTACTTC. Supplemented by reference TRBV5-1 and TRBJ2-7, the full variable domain reads KAGVTQTPRYLIKTRGQQVTLSCSPISGHRSVSWYQQTPGQGLQFLFEYFSETQRNKGNFPGRFSGRQFSNSRSEMNVSTLELGDSALYLCASSLDGGPTYEQYFGPGTRLTVT.

The chain carries TRBV12-3 or TRBV12-4 and TRBJ2-5; 7 bases are a match to TRBD2. V shed 3 bases and J 1 base; nucleotides not matched to a gene: 8. CDR3 length: 16 amino acids. CDR3 region: CASSLGLAGSQETQYF. In DNA, the CDR3 is TGTGCCAGCAGTTTGGGGTTAGCGGGCAGCCAAGAGACCCAGTACTTC.

This clonotype was recorded a few times. This chain uses TRBV5-1 with TRBJ2-2; D uncertain. The CDR3 contains 16 residues. Germline V lookup: CDR1 SGHRS, CDR2 YFSETQ. V shed 0 bases and J shed 1 base, with 10 bases lying between them. The CDR3 is CASSLGVGMNTGELFF. In DNA form, the CDR3 reads TGCGCCAGCAGCTTGGGAGTAGGGATGAACACCGGGGAGCTGTTTTTT.

This clonotype was detected only a few times. J is TRBJ1-5 and V is TRBV2, with D uncertain. V lost 4 bases and J 13 bases, leaving 23 bases between the germline ends. CDR1 and CDR2 (germline): SNHLY, FYNNEI. The CDR3 spans 15 residues. The CDR3 sequence is CASSVPNPRLPLQHF. CDR3 bases: TGTGCCAGCAGTGTGCCCAACCCCAGACTACCCCTTCAGCATTTT.

This clonotype was detected only a few times. Germline and junction disagree at one end, which may indicate a read error. The rearrangement links TRBV20-1 to TRBJ2-1, with 9 bases identical to TRBD1. This CDR3 spans 13 amino acids. From germline, CDR1 is DFQATT and CDR2 SNEGSKA (reference sequence). In nucleotides, the CDR3 is TGCAGTCCTAGACAGGGGGTTGGCAATGAGCAGTTCTTC. This translates into CSPRQGVGNEQFF.

V usage is TRBV20-1 and J usage is TRBJ2-5, with TRBD2 matching 8 bases. Germline CDR1 and CDR2: DFQATT and SNEGSKA (reference sequence). V shed 7 bases, J shed 5 bases, and the junction held 12 bases outside the gene matches. The length of the CDR3 is 14 residues. The CDR3 nucleotides read TGCAGTGGGGGGGGCAGCGGGAGCGGGGAGACCCAGTACTTC. This codes for CSGGGSGSGETQYF.

This clonotype appeared many times. This chain joins TRBV5-1 and TRBJ2-2, with D possibly matching TRBD1 (5 bases). Germline lookup yields CDR1 SGHRS and CDR2 YFSETQ. The V end was cut by 4 bases, the J end by 2 bases, with 15 bases between. This CDR3 contains 16 residues. The CDR3 protein is CASSLGQGINTGELFF. The CDR3 DNA reads TGCGCCAGCAGCCTGGGGCAGGGTATCAACACCGGGGAGCTGTTTTTT. The whole variable domain, remainder taken from reference TRBV5-1 and TRBJ2-2, is KAGVTQTPRYLIKTRGQQVTLSCSPISGHRSVSWYQQTPGQGLQFLFEYFSETQRNKGNFPGRFSGRQFSNSRSEMNVSTLELGDSALYLCASSLGQGINTGELFFGEGSRLTVL.

The table lists this clonotype with a few counts. The chain is built from TRBV28 and TRBJ2-3, with 11 bases aligning to TRBD2. In germline, CDR1 is MDHEN, CDR2 SYDVKM. This CDR3 comprises 18 residues. V lost 6 bases and J lost 1; bases outside the gene matches: 12. The CDR3 loop reads CASSKLAGVLRRTDTQYF. DNA for the CDR3: TGTGCCAGCAGCAAACTAGCGGGAGTCCTTAGGCGCACAGATACGCAGTATTTT.